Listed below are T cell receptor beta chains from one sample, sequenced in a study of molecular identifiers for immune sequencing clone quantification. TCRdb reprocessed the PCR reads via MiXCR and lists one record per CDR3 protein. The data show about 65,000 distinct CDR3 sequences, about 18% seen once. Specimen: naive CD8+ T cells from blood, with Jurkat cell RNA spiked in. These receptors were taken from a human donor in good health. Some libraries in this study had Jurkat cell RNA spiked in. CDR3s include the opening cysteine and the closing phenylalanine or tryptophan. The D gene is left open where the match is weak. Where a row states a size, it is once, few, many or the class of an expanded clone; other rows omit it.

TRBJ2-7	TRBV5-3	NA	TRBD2	CASSLIAGGGYEQYF	TGTGCCAGCAGCTTAATAGCGGGAGGGGGGTACGAGCAGTACTTC
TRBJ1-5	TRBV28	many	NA	CASWGGGNQPQHF	TGTGCCAGCTGGGGAGGGGGCAATCAGCCCCAGCATTTT
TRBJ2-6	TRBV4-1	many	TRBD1	CASSLGTGFGGANVLTF	TGCGCCAGCAGCCTAGGGACAGGGTTTGGTGGGGCCAACGTCCTGACTTTC
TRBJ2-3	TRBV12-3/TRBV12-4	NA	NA	CASSLYAGRTDTQYF	TGTGCCAGCAGTTTATATGCGGGGCGGACAGATACGCAGTATTTT
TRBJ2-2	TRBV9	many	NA	CASSVVLDTGELFF	TGTGCCAGCAGCGTAGTGTTGGATACCGGGGAGCTGTTTTTT
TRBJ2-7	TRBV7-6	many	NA	CASSSGPFYEQYF	TGTGCCAGCAGCTCCGGCCCCTTCTACGAGCAGTACTTC
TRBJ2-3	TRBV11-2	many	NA	CASSLEVARDTQYF	TGTGCCAGCAGCTTAGAGGTAGCGAGGGATACGCAGTATTTT
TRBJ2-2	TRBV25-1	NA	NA	CASSDLREGTGEPFF	TGTGCCAGCAGTGACCTTCGAGAGGGCACCGGGGAGCCGTTTTTT
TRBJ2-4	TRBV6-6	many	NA	CASRSKVLIAGKNIQYF	TGTGCCAGCAGGTCTAAAGTCCTCATCGCGGGCAAAAACATTCAGTACTTC
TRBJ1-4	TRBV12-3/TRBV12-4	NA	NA	CVSSFGEKLFF	TGTGTCAGCAGTTTTGGGGAAAAACTGTTTTTT
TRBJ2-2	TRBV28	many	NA	CASSLINTGELFF	TGTGCCAGCAGTTTGATTAACACCGGGGAGCTGTTTTTT
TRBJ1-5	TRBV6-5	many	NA	CASSWGGDNQPQHF	TGTGCCAGCAGTTGGGGAGGTGACAATCAGCCCCAGCATTTT
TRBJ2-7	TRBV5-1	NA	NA	CASSERQASPMCEQYF	TGCGCCAGCAGCGAACGACAGGCCTCCCCTATGTGCGAGCAGTACTTC
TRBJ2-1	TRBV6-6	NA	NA	CASSYSVRLATYNEQFF	TGTGCCAGCAGTTACTCGGTCAGGCTAGCGACGTACAATGAGCAGTTCTTC
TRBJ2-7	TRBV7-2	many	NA	CASSYGGSYEQYF	TGTGCCAGCAGCTACGGGGGCAGCTACGAGCAGTACTTC
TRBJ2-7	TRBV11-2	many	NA	CASSPPRARAYEQYF	TGTGCCAGCAGCCCGCCGAGGGCTAGGGCCTACGAGCAGTACTTC
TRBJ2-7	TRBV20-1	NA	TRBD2	CSASGGALYEQYF	TGCAGTGCTAGCGGGGGGGCCCTATACGAGCAGTACTTC
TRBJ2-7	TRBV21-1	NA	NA	CASSEVGSGNYEQYF	NA
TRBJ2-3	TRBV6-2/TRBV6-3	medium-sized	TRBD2	CASSYIGLAGVGADTQYF	TGTGCCAGCAGTTACATCGGACTAGCGGGAGTCGGCGCAGATACGCAGTATTTT
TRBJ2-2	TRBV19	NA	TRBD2	CASRKDWRESTGELFF	TGTGCCAGTAGAAAAGACTGGCGGGAGTCGACCGGGGAGCTGTTTTTT
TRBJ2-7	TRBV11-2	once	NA	CASSLMSPSGLYEQYF	TGTGCCAGCAGCTTAATGTCACCCAGCGGGCTCTACGAGCAGTACTTC
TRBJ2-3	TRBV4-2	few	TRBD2	CASSQEWAGVNTDTQYF	TGTGCCAGCAGCCAAGAGTGGGCGGGAGTCAACACAGATACGCAGTATTTT
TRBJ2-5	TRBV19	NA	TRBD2	CASSMSRGSETQYF	TGTGCCAGTAGTATGTCTCGCGGGAGTGAGACCCAGTACTTC
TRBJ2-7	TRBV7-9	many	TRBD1	CASSLVVAGQGYEQYF	TGTGCCAGCAGCTTAGTGGTTGCCGGACAGGGCTACGAGCAGTACTTC
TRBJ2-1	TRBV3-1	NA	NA	CASSQVSYNEQFF	TGTGCCAGCAGCCAAGTCAGCTACAATGAGCAGTTCTTC
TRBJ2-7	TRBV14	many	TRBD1	CASSSTYRGYEQYF	TGTGCCAGCAGCTCCACGTACAGGGGATACGAGCAGTACTTC
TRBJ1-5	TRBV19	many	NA	CASSIRADNQPQHF	TGTGCCAGTAGTATACGGGCAGACAATCAGCCCCAGCATTTT